A selection of T cell receptor beta chains follows, all from one sample in a study of technical replicates of blood from a handful of donors. The table came from immunoSEQ multiplex PCR; TCRdb's copy has only in-frame clones and leaves some out. The sample holds around 13,000 clones, roughly four fifths seen once. Sequencing was done on a sample of PBMCs. These receptors all stem from a human donor in good health. CDR3s include the opening cysteine and the closing phenylalanine or tryptophan. The D gene is left open where the match is weak. The size field is filled for only some rows; it gives once, few, many or a size class.

V gene	J gene	clone size	D gene	CDR3 protein	CDR3 DNA
TRBV11-2	TRBJ2-1	NA	TRBD1	CASSRDRDYNEQFF	TGTGCCAGCAGCAGGGACAGGGACTACAATGAGCAGTTCTTC
TRBV6-6	TRBJ1-1	NA	NA	CASSYIKEGTEAFF	TGTGCCAGCAGTTACATTAAGGAGGGCACTGAAGCTTTCTTT
TRBV30	TRBJ2-3	NA	TRBD2	CAWSVLAGGTPDTQYF	TGTGCCTGGAGTGTACTAGCGGGAGGAACGCCAGATACGCAGTATTTT
TRBV28	TRBJ1-1	few	NA	CASSQGRNTEAFF	TGTGCCAGCAGTCAGGGGAGGAACACTGAAGCTTTCTTT
TRBV27	TRBJ2-1	NA	NA	CASTLLGFAGLSYNEQFF	TGTGCCAGCACCCTTTTGGGTTTCGCGGGACTCTCCTACAATGAGCAGTTCTTC
TRBV5-5	TRBJ1-1	NA	NA	CASSLLPGNTEAFF	TGTGCCAGCAGCTTACTTCCGGGGAACACTGAAGCTTTCTTT
TRBV9	TRBJ1-4	NA	NA	CASSPRLQNNEKLFF	TGTGCCAGCAGCCCCCGACTGCAAAATAATGAAAAACTGTTTTTT
TRBV14	TRBJ2-7	NA	TRBD2	CASSQVAGVDYEQYF	TGTGCCAGCAGCCAAGTAGCGGGAGTGGACTACGAGCAGTACTTC
TRBV6-1	TRBJ2-5	NA	TRBD1	CASSETGGASDETQYF	TGTGCCAGCAGTGAAACAGGGGGCGCGTCGGATGAGACCCAGTACTTC
TRBV9	TRBJ1-1	NA	NA	CASEGNMNTEAFF	TGTGCCAGCGAGGGAAACATGAACACTGAAGCTTTCTTT
TRBV27	TRBJ1-5	NA	NA	CASRKGGDQPQHF	TGTGCCAGCAGAAAGGGGGGGGATCAGCCCCAGCATTTT
TRBV7-9	TRBJ2-7	once	TRBD2	CASSFGGGSYEQYF	TGTGCCAGCAGCTTCGGAGGCGGGAGCTACGAGCAGTACTTC
TRBV11-2	TRBJ2-1	NA	TRBD2	CASTGSKREGNYNEQFF	TGTGCCAGCACCGGAAGTAAGCGGGAGGGTAACTACAATGAGCAGTTCTTC
TRBV28	TRBJ2-1	once	TRBD1	CAILEGQSYNEQFF	TGTGCCATCCTCGAGGGACAGAGCTACAATGAGCAGTTCTTC
TRBV7-8	TRBJ2-2	few	TRBD2	CASSLVRVREGLSTGELFF	TGTGCCAGCAGCTTAGTCCGTGTGCGGGAGGGCCTGAGCACCGGGGAGCTGTTTTTT
TRBV7-8	TRBJ1-4	NA	NA	CASSGAPSGGATNEKLFF	TGTGCCAGCAGCGGAGCCCCCTCAGGAGGTGCAACTAATGAAAAACTGTTTTTT
TRBV19	TRBJ1-5	NA	NA	CASSIGGELGQPQHF	TGTGCCAGTAGTATCGGCGGGGAGCTCGGTCAGCCCCAGCATTTT
TRBV6-1	TRBJ1-1	NA	NA	CASSVTGNTEAFF	TGTGCCAGCAGTGTGACAGGGAACACTGAAGCTTTCTTT
TRBV6-1	TRBJ2-3	NA	TRBD1	CASGQGPADTQYF	TGTGCCAGCGGACAGGGGCCGGCAGATACGCAGTATTTT
TRBV7-2	TRBJ2-5	NA	TRBD1	CASTFDRGWETQYF	TGTGCCAGCACTTTTGACAGGGGATGGGAGACCCAGTACTTC
TRBV2	TRBJ2-3	NA	TRBD1	CASGAGQGTTDTQYF	TGTGCCAGCGGGGCGGGACAGGGGACGACAGATACGCAGTATTTT
TRBV5-1	TRBJ2-5	NA	NA	CASSLGLRETQYF	TGCGCCAGCAGCTTGGGGCTCAGAGAGACCCAGTACTTC
TRBV29-1	TRBJ1-1	few	NA	CSVEGGMNTEAFF	TGCAGCGTTGAGGGGGGGATGAACACTGAAGCTTTCTTT
TRBV11-2	TRBJ1-5	NA	NA	CASSLGGGTNQPQHF	TGTGCCAGCAGCTTAGGGGGCGGGACCAATCAGCCCCAGCATTTT
TRBV6-1	TRBJ2-7	NA	TRBD2	CAITSGTTYEQYF	TGTGCCATAACTAGCGGGACTACCTACGAGCAGTACTTC
TRBV11-2	TRBJ2-5	NA	NA	CASSLGGANQETQYF	TGTGCCAGCAGCTTAGGCGGGGCCAACCAAGAGACCCAGTACTTC
TRBV11-2	TRBJ1-1	few	TRBD1	CASSLGTGPEAFF	TGTGCCAGCAGCTTAGGGACAGGTCCAGAAGCTTTCTTT
TRBV25-1	TRBJ2-1	once	NA	CASSESRGSPYNEQFF	TGTGCCAGCAGTGAATCTCGAGGGTCTCCCTACAATGAGCAGTTCTTC
TRBV4-1	TRBJ2-7	NA	NA	CASSQDTGDKYEQYF	TGCGCCAGCAGCCAAGATACAGGAGATAAATACGAGCAGTACTTC
TRBV7-3	TRBJ2-1	NA	TRBD1	CASSRGQVGVGEQFF	TGTGCCAGCAGCCGGGGACAGGTCGGGGTCGGTGAGCAGTTCTTC
TRBV19	TRBJ1-5	NA	TRBD1	CASKVTGGGYSNQPQHF	TGTGCCAGTAAGGTGACAGGGGGCGGATATAGCAATCAGCCCCAGCATTTT
TRBV7-8	TRBJ2-2	NA	NA	CASSPAQGGTGELFF	TGTGCCAGCAGCCCCGCGCAGGGAGGCACCGGGGAGCTGTTTTTT
TRBV30	TRBJ1-4	once	NA	CAWRPVAAQKLFF	TGTGCCTGGAGACCCGTGGCCGCCCAAAAACTGTTTTTT
TRBV6-1	TRBJ2-7	NA	NA	CASSEQGGGLYEQYF	TGTGCCAGCAGTGAACAGGGAGGGGGTCTCTACGAGCAGTACTTC
TRBV5-1	TRBJ2-3	NA	TRBD1	CASSSGQEGTDTQYF	TGCGCCAGCAGCTCGGGACAGGAGGGGACAGATACGCAGTATTTT
TRBV4-2	TRBJ2-1	NA	TRBD2	CASSLGLEPVNEQFF	TGTGCCAGCAGCCTTGGACTAGAGCCCGTCAATGAGCAGTTCTTC
TRBV11-1	TRBJ1-1	NA	NA	CASSYRGDGTEAFF	TGTGCCAGCAGCTACCGGGGGGACGGCACTGAAGCTTTCTTT
TRBV5-1	TRBJ1-4	NA	NA	CASSLGSGGPNEKLFF	TGCGCCAGCAGCTTGGGCAGCGGAGGTCCTAATGAAAAACTGTTTTTT
TRBV13	TRBJ2-4	NA	NA	CASSLGRENIQYF	TGTGCCAGCAGCTTAGGGAGGGAAAACATTCAGTACTTC
TRBV11-3	TRBJ1-1	NA	NA	CASSPRPGTEAFF	TGTGCCAGCAGCCCCCGACCAGGAACTGAAGCTTTCTTT
TRBV6-1	TRBJ1-1	few	TRBD1	CASTFDREGTEAFF	TGTGCCAGCACCTTTGACAGGGAAGGGACTGAAGCTTTCTTT
TRBV9	TRBJ1-2	NA	NA	CASSVTGMDYGYTF	TGTGCCAGCAGCGTAACAGGCATGGACTATGGCTACACCTTC
TRBV7-6	TRBJ2-3	NA	NA	CASSSGLFMGLFDTQYF	TGTGCCAGCAGTTCCGGACTTTTTATGGGCCTTTTCGATACGCAGTATTTT
TRBV11-2	TRBJ2-1	NA	NA	CASSLIGLDSYNEQFF	TGTGCCAGCAGCCTTATAGGACTCGACTCCTACAATGAGCAGTTCTTC
TRBV28	TRBJ2-5	NA	NA	CASSSLIASQETQYF	TGTGCCAGCAGTTCCCTTATAGCATCGCAAGAGACCCAGTACTTC
TRBV10-1	TRBJ2-5	few	TRBD1	CASSLGQGIGETQYF	TGCGCCAGCAGTCTCGGACAGGGTATCGGAGAGACCCAGTACTTC
TRBV19	TRBJ1-1	NA	NA	CASWEGVGIHTEAFF	TGTGCCAGTTGGGAAGGGGTTGGGATCCACACTGAAGCTTTCTTT
TRBV2	TRBJ2-1	once	TRBD2	CASSVRPGLAESSYNEQFF	TGTGCCAGCAGCGTAAGACCGGGACTAGCGGAGAGCTCCTACAATGAGCAGTTCTTC